A single sample is the source of the 17 T cell receptor beta chains below, sequenced in a study of cytomegalovirus exposure and HLA in healthy donors. The study ran its PCR with 60 Vbeta and 13 Jbeta primers. Generated by immunoSEQ multiplex PCR, the TCRdb table keeps only in-frame clones and is missing some. The table records almost 95,000 clones, nearly 70% of them present only once. Sequenced input: PBMCs. Source of these receptors: a man between 50 and 59 years old in good health and CMV-seronegative.

The rearrangement links TRBV6-1 to TRBJ2-1; D uncertain. CDR3 length: 17 amino acids. Germline V gene sequence: CDR1 MNHNS, CDR2 SASEGT. The V and J ends lost 0 bases and 0 bases respectively, with 12 bases between them. Here the CDR3 reads CASSEAPGASSYNEQFF. The CDR3 DNA reads TGTGCCAGCAGTGAAGCCCCAGGCGCGAGCTCCTACAATGAGCAGTTCTTC.

The chain combines TRBV4-3 with TRBJ1-5, with D hard to call. Trimming shortened V by 0 bases and J by 4 bases, and 10 bases separated the two germline ends. The CDR3 is made up of 15 amino acids. Germline CDR1 and CDR2: LGHNA and YSLEER. The CDR3 DNA reads TGCGCCAGCAGCCAAGATCGTGGAGCTAATCAGCCCCAGCATTTT. Its protein is CASSQDRGANQPQHF.

In this sample, this clone turned up once. The genes are TRBV27 and TRBJ1-5, with 9 bases fitting TRBD1. V trimming: 4 bases; J trimming: 7 bases; junction bases outside the gene matches: 11. The germline gives CDR1 MNHEY, CDR2 SMNVEV (reference sequence). The CDR3 spans 16 residues. The CDR3 DNA sequence: TGTGCCAGCAGTTCATCACAGGGGGCGAAAGGGCAGCCCCAGCATTTT. Protein sequence: CASSSSQGAKGQPQHF.

The chain links TRBV11-2 to TRBJ2-3, with TRBD2 matching over 9 bases. CDR1 and CDR2 (germline): SGHAT, FQNNGV. The CDR3 covers 16 residues. The junction had 7 bases not matched to a gene; V was cut back by 6 bases and J by 0 bases. CDR3 loop: CASRTLAGPSTDTQYF. Written as DNA, the CDR3 is TGTGCCAGCAGGACACTAGCGGGTCCTAGCACAGATACGCAGTATTTT.

This chain connects TRBV13 to TRBJ2-5; a weak D match, TRBD2 (5 bases). In germline, CDR1 is PRHDT, CDR2 FYEKMQ (reference sequence). The V end was cut by 0 bases, the J end by 5 bases, with 10 bases between. This CDR3 has 14 residues. The CDR3 region has the DNA TGTGCCAGCAGCTTAGGCACGGGAACGGAGACCCAGTACTTC. Translating it yields CASSLGTGTETQYF.

Only a few counts were recorded for this clone. The genes are TRBV11-2 and TRBJ1-3; D unresolved. This CDR3 spans 16 amino acids. Trimming removed 7 bases at V and 2 bases at J, with 18 bases between. From germline, CDR1 is SGHAT and CDR2 FQNNGV. The CDR3 region is CASTTHVRVAGNTIYF. The CDR3 DNA follows: TGTGCCAGCACCACACATGTGAGGGTAGCTGGAAACACCATATATTTT.

This clone occurred a few times. The rearrangement uses TRBV11-1 and TRBJ2-1; TRBD2 agrees at 8 bases. Germline V CDR1 and CDR2: SGHAT, FQDESV (reference sequence). This CDR3 contains 16 residues. Unmatched junction bases numbered 13, after V lost 6 bases and J lost 6 bases. The CDR3 reads CASSYPGLGIFNEQFF. CDR3 nucleotides: TGTGCCAGCAGTTATCCGGGACTAGGGATATTCAATGAGCAGTTCTTC. The full variable domain, completed using reference TRBV11-1 and TRBJ2-1, is EAEVAQSPRYKITEKSQAVAFWCDPISGHATLYWYRQILGQGPELLVQFQDESVVDDSQLPKDRFSAERLKGVDSTLKIQPAELGDSAMYLCASSYPGLGIFNEQFFGPGTRLTVL.

This sequence joins TRBV7-9 and TRBJ1-1; D is unclear. The CDR3 consists of 15 residues. V shed 4 bases and J shed 6 bases, with 18 bases lying between them. CDR1 and CDR2 from the germline V gene are SEHNR and FQNEAQ (reference sequence). Here the CDR3 DNA reads TGTGCCAGCAGCTCACGGGGTCGCCGTGGGGCTGAAGCTTTCTTT. It is translated as CASSSRGRRGAEAFF.

There are a few counts of this clone. This sequence joins TRBV7-9 and TRBJ1-4; TRBD1 might be the D (6 bases). Trimming took off 1 base at V and 9 bases at J, with 12 bases between the two ends. CDR1 SEHNR and CDR2 FQNEAQ come from the germline V gene (reference sequence). The CDR3 covers 14 residues. This chain's CDR3 is CASSLDREMKKLFF. The CDR3 DNA follows: TGTGCCAGCAGCTTAGACAGGGAGATGAAAAAACTGTTTTTT.

The chain has TRBV18 and TRBJ1-2, with no clear D. Deletions cut 5 bases from V and 5 bases from J, with 6 bases between. This CDR3 spans 11 amino acids. Germline V lookup: CDR1 KGHSH, CDR2 LQKENI. In DNA form, the CDR3 reads TGTGCCAGCTCAACATCATATGGCTACACCTTC. Translating gives CASSTSYGYTF.

This clone was seen only once. V usage is TRBV19 and J usage is TRBJ1-2; 7 positions match TRBD1. Germline-derived CDR1 and CDR2 are LNHDA and SQIVND (reference sequence). J gave up 5 bases and V 7 bases, and 10 bases lay outside the gene matches. This CDR3 spans 14 amino acids. The CDR3 here is CASTPAGQLYGYTF. DNA of the CDR3: TGTGCCAGTACCCCTGCGGGACAGCTGTATGGCTACACCTTC. Full variable domain (remainder filled in from reference TRBV19 and TRBJ1-2): DGGITQSPKYLFRKEGQNVTLSCEQNLNHDAMYWYRQDPGQGLRLIYYSQIVNDFQKGDIAEGYSVSREKKESFPLTVTSAQKNPTAFYLCASTPAGQLYGYTFGSGTRLTVV.

V usage is TRBV19 and J usage is TRBJ2-6, with D uncertain. V shed 2 bases and J shed 0 bases, with 14 bases lying between them. The V gene's germline CDR1 is LNHDA and CDR2 SQIVND (reference sequence). This CDR3 region has 18 residues. The CDR3 reads CASSIKVLTVSGANVLTF. As DNA, the CDR3 is TGTGCCAGTAGTATAAAGGTTCTAACAGTCTCTGGGGCCAACGTCCTGACTTTC. Filled out from reference TRBV19 and TRBJ2-6, the complete variable domain reads DGGITQSPKYLFRKEGQNVTLSCEQNLNHDAMYWYRQDPGQGLRLIYYSQIVNDFQKGDIAEGYSVSREKKESFPLTVTSAQKNPTAFYLCASSIKVLTVSGANVLTFGAGSRLTVL.

The DNA of the CDR3 is TGTGCCAGCAGCCTGGGGGCGGACTATGGCTACACCTTC. Encoded protein: CASSLGADYGYTF. The chain combines TRBV7-2 with TRBJ1-2; tentatively, D is TRBD1 (6 bases). Germline CDR1 and CDR2: SGHTA and FQGNSA. CDR3 size: 13 residues. The V and J ends lost 5 bases and 3 bases respectively, with 10 bases between them.

The table lists this clone with a count of one. The CDR3 is CASSIPDRNPITDTQYF. In DNA, the CDR3 is TGTGCCAGCAGCATCCCTGACAGGAACCCCATCACAGATACGCAGTATTTT. The gene calls are TRBV5-6 and TRBJ2-3; D may be TRBD1 (6 bases). The germline V gene has CDR1 SGHDT and CDR2 YYEEEE. Trimming removed 4 bases at V and 2 bases at J, with 20 bases between. The CDR3 spans 17 residues.

This clone was detected a few times. The chain is built from TRBV5-3 and TRBJ2-7, with D possibly TRBD2 on 5 matching bases. TRBV5-3 is annotated as an ORF whose role is uncertain. V lost 3 bases and J lost 1, with 14 bases in between. The CDR3 loop spans 15 amino acids. The CDR3 protein is CARSSRPGISYEQYV. CDR3 coding DNA: TGTGCCAGAAGCTCACGCCCCGGGATATCCTACGAGCAGTACGTC.

V gene TRBV5-4 combines with J gene TRBJ2-5, with a tentative D call TRBD1 (5 bases). This CDR3 spans 13 amino acids. The germline V gene has CDR1 SGHNT and CDR2 YYREEE (reference sequence). V gave up 0 bases and J gave up 5 bases, with 8 bases separating them. The CDR3 nucleotides read TGTGCCAGCAGCTTGGGCAGGGCGGAGACCCAGTACTTC. Encoded protein: CASSLGRAETQYF.

The rearrangement joins TRBV15 to TRBJ1-5, with 8 bases lining up with TRBD1. Trimming removed 0 bases from V and 3 bases from J; junction bases left unmatched: 4. The CDR3 loop spans 16 amino acids. From germline, CDR1 is LNHNV and CDR2 YYDKDF (reference sequence). DNA for the CDR3: TGTGCCACCAGCAGAGAGACAGGGGTGTACAATCAGCCCCAGCATTTT. Translated: CATSRETGVYNQPQHF.